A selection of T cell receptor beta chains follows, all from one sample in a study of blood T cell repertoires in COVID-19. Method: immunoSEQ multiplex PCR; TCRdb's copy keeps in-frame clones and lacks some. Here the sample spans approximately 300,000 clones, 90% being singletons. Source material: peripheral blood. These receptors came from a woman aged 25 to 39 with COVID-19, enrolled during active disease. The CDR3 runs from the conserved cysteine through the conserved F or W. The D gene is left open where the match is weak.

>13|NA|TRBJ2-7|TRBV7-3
TGTGCCAGCAGCTTGGACGGGACCTACGAGCAGTACTTC
CASSLDGTYEQYF
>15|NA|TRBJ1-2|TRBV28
TGTGCCAGCAGTTCCCTTGTCAGGTCTAACTATGGCTACACCTTC
CASSSLVRSNYGYTF
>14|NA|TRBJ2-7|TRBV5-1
TGCGCCAGCAGCTTCGGAACTAAAACTACGGAGCAGTACTTC
CASSFGTKTTEQYF
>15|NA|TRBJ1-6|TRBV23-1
TGCGCCAGGACGGGACTCCCGGGCGGAAGGTCACCCCTCCACTTT
CARTGLPGGRSPLHF
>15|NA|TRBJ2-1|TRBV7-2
TGTGCCAGCAGCTTATGGTCGGCGAGGGCCAATGAGCAGTTCTTC
CASSLWSARANEQFF
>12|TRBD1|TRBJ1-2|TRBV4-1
TGCGCCAGCAGCCAAACAGGGGCAGGCTACACCTTC
CASSQTGAGYTF
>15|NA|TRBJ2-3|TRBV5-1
TGCGCCAGCAGCTTGGCCCCCAGGGGCACAGATACGCAGTATTTT
CASSLAPRGTDTQYF
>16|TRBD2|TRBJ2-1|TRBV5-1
TGCGCCAGCAGCCCCGGGACTAGCGGGTACTACAATGAGCAGTTCTTC
CASSPGTSGYYNEQFF
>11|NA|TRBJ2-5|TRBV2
TGTGCCAGCCGGTACCAAGAGACCCAGTACTTC
CASRYQETQYF
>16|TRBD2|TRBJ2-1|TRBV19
TGTGCCAGTAGTAGGCTAGCGGGAGGGCGTTACAATGAGCAGTTCTTC
CASSRLAGGRYNEQFF